This entry lists 9 T cell receptor beta chains sequenced from one sample in a study of human T cells and chemical hapten exposure. The sample's time point: pre-sensitization, week 0. Treatment: therapeutic diphenylcyclopropenone sensitization with weekly scalp DPC. In TCRdb, the RACE reads were re-called with MiXCR into one record per CDR3 protein. This table has 350,000 to 450,000 distinct CDR3 sequences, approximately 5% appearing once. The starting material was whole blood, obtained in connection with sensitization to the hapten diphenylcyclopropenone (DPC). These receptors were collected from a woman between 50 and 59 years old with alopecia areata. Some clones in this sample may be carry-over from other donors' samples.

The CDR3 loop reads CASFARGGALYQPQHF. The CDR3 nucleotides are TGTGCCAGCTTCGCCCGTGGGGGCGCCCTCTATCAGCCCCAGCATTTT. The chain recombines TRBV28 with TRBJ1-5, with a tentative D call TRBD1 (6 bases). With 8 bases removed from V and 5 bases from J, the gap between germline ends came to 22 bases. The CDR3 loop spans 16 amino acids. Germline CDR1 reads MDHEN; CDR2 reads SYDVKM.

This clonotype was detected only a few times. The V gene is TRBV13, the J gene TRBJ2-5, with a tentative D call TRBD1 (5 bases). Per germline, CDR1 PRHDT and CDR2 FYEKMQ (reference sequence). This CDR3 has 13 residues. V shed 5 bases and J shed 1 base, with 8 bases lying between them. CDR3 residues: CASSPTVQETQYF. DNA for the CDR3: TGTGCCAGCAGCCCGACAGTCCAAGAGACCCAGTACTTC. Combining the CDR3 with reference TRBV13 and TRBJ2-5 gives the whole variable domain AAGVIQSPRHLIKEKRETATLKCYPIPRHDTVYWYQQGPGQDPQFLISFYEKMQSDKGSIPDRFSAQQFSDYHSELNMSSLELGDSALYFCASSPTVQETQYFGPGTRLLVL.

This clonotype came up many times. J is TRBJ2-7 and V is TRBV7-2, with D perhaps matching TRBD2 (6 bases). V was trimmed by 5 bases and J by 2 bases, leaving 13 bases between them. The CDR3 spans 14 residues. CDR1 is SGHTA and CDR2 is FQGNSA in the germline V gene. The CDR3 reads CASSHGGRPYEQYF. In DNA, the CDR3 is TGTGCCAGCAGCCACGGGGGACGGCCCTACGAGCAGTACTTC.

The rearrangement links TRBV27 to TRBJ2-7; 8 bases match TRBD1. Germline lookup yields CDR1 MNHEY and CDR2 SMNVEV (reference sequence). The CDR3 is 13 residues long. Unmatched junction bases numbered 7, after V lost 7 bases and J lost 5 bases. This CDR3 reads CASMRQGSHEQYF. The CDR3 DNA sequence: TGTGCCAGCATGCGACAGGGGTCCCACGAGCAGTACTTC.

This clonotype was observed a few times. The V gene is TRBV6-2 or TRBV6-3, the J gene TRBJ1-1, with a weak D call TRBD1 (6 bases). Trimming left V 2 bases short and J 3 bases short, with 19 bases between. The germline V gene has CDR1 MNHEY and CDR2 SVGEGT. The CDR3 is made up of 17 amino acids. The DNA for the CDR3 is TGTGCCAGCAGTTACGTTGGCACTCACCCAGGGGACACTGAAGCTTTCTTT. This gives the protein CASSYVGTHPGDTEAFF.

The sample holds a few counts of this clonotype. V usage is TRBV5-1 and J usage is TRBJ1-1; tentatively, D is TRBD1 (5 bases). The germline V gene encodes CDR1 SGHRS and CDR2 YFSETQ. The V and J ends lost 4 bases and 4 bases respectively, with 14 bases between them. The CDR3 runs to 14 residues. The CDR3 loop reads CASSEMAGPTEAFF. CDR3 coding DNA: TGCGCCAGCAGCGAAATGGCAGGGCCCACTGAAGCTTTCTTT. Filled out from reference TRBV5-1 and TRBJ1-1, the complete variable domain reads KAGVTQTPRYLIKTRGQQVTLSCSPISGHRSVSWYQQTPGQGLQFLFEYFSETQRNKGNFPGRFSGRQFSNSRSEMNVSTLELGDSALYLCASSEMAGPTEAFFGQGTRLTVV.

This clonotype was detected many times. This chain joins TRBV7-9 and TRBJ2-3; 7 bases align to TRBD2. This CDR3 contains 15 residues. V gave up 2 bases and J gave up 3 bases; unmatched junction bases: 5. The germline V gene encodes CDR1 SEHNR and CDR2 FQNEAQ (reference sequence). Here the CDR3 DNA reads TGTGCCAGCAGCTTAAGTTTTAGCGGGACAGATACGCAGTATTTT. This sequence encodes CASSLSFSGTDTQYF. Full variable domain (outside the CDR3, taken from reference TRBV7-9 and TRBJ2-3): DTGVSQNPRHKITKRGQNVTFRCDPISEHNRLYWYRQTLGQGPEFLTYFQNEAQLEKSRLLSDRFSAERPKGSFSTLEIQRTEQGDSAMYLCASSLSFSGTDTQYFGPGTRLTVL.

This clonotype has a count of ten or more. V usage is TRBV29-1 and J usage is TRBJ2-5, with D tentatively TRBD2 (5 bases). CDR3 length equals 10 residues. CDR1 is SQVTM, CDR2 ANQGSEA, per germline. The V end lost 6 bases, the J end lost 4 bases, and 6 bases lay between the germline ends. The CDR3: CSVRVETQYF. CDR3 nucleotides: TGCAGCGTGAGGGTAGAGACCCAGTACTTC.

This clonotype has ten or more counts. In DNA, the CDR3 is TGTGCCAGCAGCATCGACAGCTCCTACGAGCAGTACTTC. It translates to CASSIDSSYEQYF. This rearrangement joins TRBV28 to TRBJ2-7; D perhaps matches TRBD1 (5 bases). CDR1 is MDHEN and CDR2 is SYDVKM in the germline V gene. The CDR3 is 13 amino acids. V was cut by 6 bases and J by 0 bases, with 9 bases left in between.